The clone carrying this T cell receptor beta chain was recorded once. Its antigen is undetermined. Assay: immunoSEQ multiplex PCR; the TCRdb copy retains only in-frame clones and omits some. The sample consists of about 97,000 clones, 60% to 75% of them appearing once. The CDR3 sequence is 17 residues long. Losses at the gene ends were 1 base for V and 3 bases for J; bases not matched to a gene: 10. Per germline, CDR1 LNHNV and CDR2 YYDKDF (reference sequence). This entry comes from a study of radiotherapy plus CTLA-4 blockade in lung cancer. Turning to the study itself: Objective responses occurred in around 18% of patients; 25% to 40% had disease control.

Study findings and constraints: After treatment with radiotherapy plus ipilimumab, TCR clones that came from the tumor expanded in blood. Reportedly, early blood T cell clone dynamics best predicted response, with interferon-beta.

Here the sequenced sample was peripheral blood, taken from a patient treated with radiotherapy plus ipilimumab. The sequence derives from a human donor with non-small cell lung cancer who had a partial response to radiotherapy plus ipilimumab. Some clones in this sample may be carry-over from other donors' samples. The chain uses TRBV15 and TRBJ2-7, with 9 nucleotides matching TRBD1. CDR3 DNA sequence: TGTGCCACCAGCAGAGCTATCGGGACAGGGAGTGACTACGAGCAGTACTTC. It is translated as CATSRAIGTGSDYEQYF.